The 22 T cell receptor beta chains reported below all come from one sample, sequenced in a study of shared clonotypes between healthy human individuals. CD45RO-negative, CCR7-positively selected cells formed the naive CD8 fraction, excluding terminally differentiated effector memory CD45RA+ cells. The repertoire was sequenced with immunoSEQ multiplex PCR; TCRdb's copy has only in-frame clones and lacks some. The sample lists about 2.1 million clones, 80% to 95% occurring once. Sequencing used naive CD8+ T cells from PBMCs. These TCRs come from a young man in good health. Some clones in this sample may be carry-over from other donors' samples.

The chain carries TRBV28 and TRBJ1-4, with 7 bases identical to TRBD1. The CDR3 covers 15 residues. Germline lookup yields CDR1 MDHEN and CDR2 SYDVKM. With 6 bases clipped from V and 5 bases from J, the junction kept 9 bases outside the gene matches. The CDR3 sequence is CASRIAGQRNEKLFF. The DNA for the CDR3 is TGTGCCAGCAGAATTGCGGGACAGCGGAATGAAAAACTGTTTTTT.

This rearrangement joins TRBV30 to TRBJ1-5; D is possibly TRBD1 (6 bases). The V gene's germline CDR1 is GTSNPN and CDR2 SVGIG (reference sequence). The length of the CDR3 is 14 residues. Trimming removed 2 bases at V and 5 bases at J, with 13 bases between. The CDR3 region has the DNA TGTGCCTGGAGTCCTAGGGGGAAATATCAGCCCCAGCATTTT. It codes for CAWSPRGKYQPQHF.

This chain joins TRBV2 and TRBJ2-1; 10 bases agree with TRBD2. Germline V gives CDR1 SNHLY, CDR2 FYNNEI. The CDR3 length is 16 residues. V lost 8 bases, J lost 3 bases, and 10 bases stayed unmatched. Here the CDR3 DNA reads TGTGCCAGCGATATTAGCGGGAGGCCTAGCTACAATGAGCAGTTCTTC. Its protein product is CASDISGRPSYNEQFF. The full variable domain, in which reference TRBV2 and TRBJ2-1 provide the parts outside the CDR3, is EPEVTQTPSHQVTQMGQEVILRCVPISNHLYFYWYRQILGQKVEFLVSFYNNEISEKSEIFDDQFSVERPDGSNFTLKIRSTKLEDSAMYFCASDISGRPSYNEQFFGPGTRLTVL.

This chain joins TRBV5-1 and TRBJ2-7; TRBD2 aligns across 9 bases. The junction had 5 bases not matched to a gene; V was cut back by 4 bases and J by 6 bases. Germline CDR1 reads SGHRS; CDR2 reads YFSETQ. This CDR3 has 13 amino acids. In nucleotides, the CDR3 is TGCGCCAGCAGCCTTAGCGGGAGAGGCGAGCAGTACTTC. It translates to CASSLSGRGEQYF.

This rearrangement joins TRBV7-6 to TRBJ2-7; D uncertain. Germline V CDR1 and CDR2: SGHVS, FNYEAQ. V was trimmed by 5 bases and J by 3 bases, leaving 5 bases between them. The CDR3 totals 11 residues. This CDR3 reads CASSADYEQYF. CDR3 coding DNA: TGTGCCAGCAGCGCGGACTACGAGCAGTACTTC.

CDR3 nucleotide sequence: TGCGCCAGCAGCCAAGATATGGGGTTGGTTGGCGCGGAGCTGTTTTTT. This codes for CASSQDMGLVGAELFF. This chain links TRBV4-1 with TRBJ2-2; unclear D gene. The CDR3 runs to 16 residues. Germline-derived CDR1 and CDR2 are MGHRA and YSYEKL. The V gene lost 0 bases and the J gene lost 10 bases, with 18 bases spanning the gap.

The chain combines TRBV5-1 with TRBJ2-7; a weak D match, TRBD2 (5 bases). This CDR3 has 15 amino acids. CDR1 and CDR2 from the germline V gene are SGHRS and YFSETQ. V lost 1 base, J lost 7 bases, and 18 bases lay in between. The DNA for the CDR3 is TGCGCCAGCAGCTTGAGTGAGGGTAGGGTTAGGGAGCAGTACTTC. Residues: CASSLSEGRVREQYF.

The chain is built from TRBV4-3 and TRBJ2-7, with 7 bases aligning to TRBD1. The CDR3 extends over 15 amino acids. CDR1 and CDR2 (germline): LGHNA, YSLEER. With V trimmed by 1 base and J by 4 bases, 7 bases remained unmatched. The CDR3, as DNA: TGCGCCAGCAGCCAAGGGACAGGTCGCCGGTACGAGCAGTACTTC. Its protein is CASSQGTGRRYEQYF.

The chain uses TRBV11-2 and TRBJ1-1, with a weak D call TRBD1 (5 bases). Trimming cost V 1 base and J 3 bases, with 15 bases left between them. Per germline, CDR1 SGHAT and CDR2 FQNNGV. The CDR3 is 16 residues long. CDR3 sequence reads: CASSLGPRGMDTEAFF. In DNA, the CDR3 is TGTGCCAGCAGCTTAGGGCCACGGGGGATGGACACTGAAGCTTTCTTT.

The chain links TRBV7-2 to TRBJ2-7; maybe TRBD2 (6 bases). Trimming stripped 0 bases from V and 3 bases from J, with 15 bases between. Per the germline V gene, CDR1 is SGHTA and CDR2 is FQGNSA. This CDR3 has 16 amino acids. DNA of the CDR3: TGTGCCAGCAGCTTAGCGCGGAGGGCGACCAGCTACGAGCAGTACTTC. This codes for CASSLARRATSYEQYF.

This rearrangement joins TRBV5-1 to TRBJ2-2; the match to TRBD2 covers 13 bases. Per the germline V gene, CDR1 is SGHRS and CDR2 is YFSETQ. The V segment lost 2 bases and the J segment 4 bases; nucleotides outside the gene matches: 2. This CDR3 is 16 amino acids long. The chain's CDR3 is CASSFWTSGSTGELFF. CDR3 nucleotide sequence: TGCGCCAGCAGCTTCTGGACTAGCGGGAGCACCGGGGAGCTGTTTTTT.

The chain employs TRBV6-5 and TRBJ2-5, with 11 nucleotides matching TRBD2. Losses at the gene ends were 2 bases for V and 7 bases for J; bases not matched to a gene: 9. CDR1 is MNHEY and CDR2 is SVGAGI in the germline V gene. The CDR3 contains 16 residues. The CDR3 DNA reads TGTGCCAGCAGTTACGTCGCTAGCGGGAGGTCGTGGACCCAGTACTTC. Translating it yields CASSYVASGRSWTQYF.

The rearrangement links TRBV27 to TRBJ2-1; D remains ambiguous. V lost 8 bases to trimming and J lost 5 bases, with 19 bases between them. The CDR3 is 15 amino acids. The germline V gene encodes CDR1 MNHEY and CDR2 SMNVEV (reference sequence). This CDR3 is CASGPISDKNNEQFF. The CDR3 region has the DNA TGTGCCAGCGGGCCTATAAGCGACAAAAACAATGAGCAGTTCTTC.

CDR3 nucleotide sequence: TGTGCCAGCAACCTAGGACTAGGTCTCTACGAGCAGTACTTC. Its translation: CASNLGLGLYEQYF. The rearrangement joins TRBV6-1 to TRBJ2-7; 7 bases fit TRBD2. Germline trimming cut 7 bases from V and 3 bases from J; bases unmatched to any gene: 9. The CDR3 consists of 14 residues. Germline V gene lookup returns CDR1 MNHNS and CDR2 SASEGT.

The chain couples TRBV7-9 to TRBJ2-5, with TRBD1 identical over 12 bases. The CDR3 runs to 14 residues. The junction had 8 bases not matched to a gene; V was cut back by 11 bases and J by 4 bases. Per the germline V gene, CDR1 is SEHNR and CDR2 is FQNEAQ (reference sequence). CDR3 sequence: CAVGTGGAAETQYF. CDR3 bases: TGTGCCGTTGGGACAGGGGGCGCGGCAGAGACCCAGTACTTC.

This chain links TRBV28 with TRBJ2-7, with a possible D match to TRBD1 (5 bases). Germline V gene sequence: CDR1 MDHEN, CDR2 SYDVKM. CDR3 length: 12 residues. The V and J ends lost 5 bases and 3 bases respectively, with 8 bases between them. The CDR3 protein is CASSQDNYEQYF. CDR3 nucleotide sequence: TGTGCCAGCAGTCAGGACAACTACGAGCAGTACTTC.

The V gene is TRBV7-9, the J gene TRBJ1-2, with D hard to call. Trimming left V 0 bases short and J 4 bases short, with 6 bases between. The CDR3 has 13 amino acids. The germline V gene has CDR1 SEHNR and CDR2 FQNEAQ (reference sequence). CDR3 nucleotides: TGTGCCAGCAGCTTAGCCTTCAGCTATGGCTACACCTTC. This sequence encodes CASSLAFSYGYTF. The full variable domain, with the rest looked up from reference TRBV7-9 and TRBJ1-2, is DTGVSQNPRHKITKRGQNVTFRCDPISEHNRLYWYRQTLGQGPEFLTYFQNEAQLEKSRLLSDRFSAERPKGSFSTLEIQRTEQGDSAMYLCASSLAFSYGYTFGSGTRLTVV.

The chain uses TRBV5-1 and TRBJ2-7; 11 bases map to TRBD2. V lost 4 bases and J lost 2; bases outside the gene matches: 5. CDR1 SGHRS and CDR2 YFSETQ come from the germline V gene. The CDR3 is 15 amino acids. The CDR3 bases are TGCGCCAGCAGCCAGACTAGCGGGACCACCTACGAGCAGTACTTC. Residues: CASSQTSGTTYEQYF.

The rearrangement links TRBV19 to TRBJ2-5; no firm D call. The CDR3 contains 13 residues. Per the germline V gene, CDR1 is LNHDA and CDR2 is SQIVND (reference sequence). V was clipped by 3 bases and J by 4 bases, with 9 bases between them. The CDR3 protein is CASSIRPGETQYF. The CDR3 DNA is TGTGCCAGTAGTATTAGGCCCGGAGAGACCCAGTACTTC.

For this clone: The same CDR3 is also encoded by other DNA sequences in this sample. The chain uses TRBV6-1 and TRBJ2-7, with D perhaps TRBD1 (5 bases). V was cut by 1 base and J by 0 bases, with 10 bases left in between. Looked up from germline, CDR1 is MNHNS and CDR2 is SASEGT. The CDR3 covers 15 residues. The CDR3 nucleotides read TGTGCCAGCAGTGAAGGCGCAGGGCTCTCCTACGAGCAGTACTTC. Residues: CASSEGAGLSYEQYF.

This rearrangement joins TRBV30 to TRBJ1-4; D possibly corresponds to TRBD1 (5 bases). V gave up 0 bases and J gave up 8 bases, with 13 bases separating them. CDR1 is GTSNPN and CDR2 is SVGIG in the germline V gene (reference sequence). The CDR3 loop spans 14 amino acids. The CDR3 spells CAWSVSQGYEKLFF. The CDR3, as DNA: TGTGCCTGGAGTGTAAGTCAGGGATACGAAAAACTGTTTTTT.

The V and J genes are TRBV28 and TRBJ2-1; D is perhaps TRBD1 or TRBD2 (5 bases each). Per the germline V gene, CDR1 is MDHEN and CDR2 is SYDVKM. V lost 3 bases, J lost 6 bases, and 12 bases lay in between. This CDR3 is built from 14 residues. This chain's CDR3 is CASSLRRGANEQFF. CDR3 bases: TGTGCCAGCAGTTTGAGGCGAGGGGCCAATGAGCAGTTCTTC.